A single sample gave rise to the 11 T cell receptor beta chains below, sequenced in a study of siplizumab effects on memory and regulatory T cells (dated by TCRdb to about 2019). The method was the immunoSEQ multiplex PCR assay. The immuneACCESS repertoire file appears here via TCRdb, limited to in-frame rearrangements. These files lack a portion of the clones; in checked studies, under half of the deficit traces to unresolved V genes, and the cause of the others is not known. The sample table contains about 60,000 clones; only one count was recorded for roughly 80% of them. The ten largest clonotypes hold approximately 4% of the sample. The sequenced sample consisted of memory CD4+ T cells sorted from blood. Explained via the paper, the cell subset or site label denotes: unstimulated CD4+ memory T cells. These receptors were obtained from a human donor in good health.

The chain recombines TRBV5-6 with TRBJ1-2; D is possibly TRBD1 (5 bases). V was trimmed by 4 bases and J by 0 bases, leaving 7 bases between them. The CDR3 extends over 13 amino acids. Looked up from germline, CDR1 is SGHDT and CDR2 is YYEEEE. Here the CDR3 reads CASSPQANYGYTF. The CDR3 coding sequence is TGTGCCAGCAGCCCACAGGCTAACTATGGCTACACCTTC. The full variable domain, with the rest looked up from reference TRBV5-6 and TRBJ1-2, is DAGVTQSPTHLIKTRGQQVTLRCSPKSGHDTVSWYQQALGQGPQFIFQYYEEEERQRGNFPDRFSGHQFPNYSSELNVNALLLGDSALYLCASSPQANYGYTFGSGTRLTVV.

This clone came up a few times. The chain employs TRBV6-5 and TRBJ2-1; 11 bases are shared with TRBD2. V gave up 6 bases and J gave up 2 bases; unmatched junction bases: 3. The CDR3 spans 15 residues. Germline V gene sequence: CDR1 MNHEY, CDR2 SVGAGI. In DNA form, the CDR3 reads TGTGCCAGCAGCAAGACTAGCGGGACCTACAATGAGCAGTTCTTC. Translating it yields CASSKTSGTYNEQFF.

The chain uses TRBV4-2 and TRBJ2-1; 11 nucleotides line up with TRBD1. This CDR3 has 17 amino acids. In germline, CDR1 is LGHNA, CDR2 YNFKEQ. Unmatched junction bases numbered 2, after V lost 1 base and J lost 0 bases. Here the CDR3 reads CASSQVGTGGSYNEQFF. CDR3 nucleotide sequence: TGTGCCAGCAGCCAAGTAGGGACAGGGGGCTCCTACAATGAGCAGTTCTTC.

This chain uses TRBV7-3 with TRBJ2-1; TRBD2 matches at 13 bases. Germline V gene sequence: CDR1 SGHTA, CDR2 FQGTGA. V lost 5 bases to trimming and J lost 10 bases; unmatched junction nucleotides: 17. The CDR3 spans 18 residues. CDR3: CASSPTRPGLAGRHEQFF. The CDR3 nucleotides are TGTGCCAGCAGCCCCACCCGCCCGGGACTAGCGGGAAGGCACGAGCAGTTCTTC.

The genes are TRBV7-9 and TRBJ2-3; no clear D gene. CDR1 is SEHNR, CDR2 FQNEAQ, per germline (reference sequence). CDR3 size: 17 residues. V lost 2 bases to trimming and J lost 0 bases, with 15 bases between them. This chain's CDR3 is CASSLSFQSTSTDTQYF. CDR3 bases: TGTGCCAGCAGCTTATCTTTCCAGTCTACTAGCACAGATACGCAGTATTTT.

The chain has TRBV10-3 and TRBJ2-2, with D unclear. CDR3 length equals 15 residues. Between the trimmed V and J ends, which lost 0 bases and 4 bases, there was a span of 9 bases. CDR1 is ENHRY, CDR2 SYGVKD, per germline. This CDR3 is CAISESKTFTGELFF. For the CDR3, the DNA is TGTGCCATCAGTGAGTCGAAGACCTTCACCGGGGAGCTGTTTTTT.

The CDR3 protein is CASSLATGRGTQYF. DNA of the CDR3: TGTGCCAGCAGCTTAGCAACAGGGCGAGGGACCCAGTACTTC. V usage is TRBV11-3 and J usage is TRBJ2-5, with D possibly being TRBD1 (6 bases). V lost 1 base and J lost 7, with 13 bases in between. The CDR3 length is 14 residues. Germline CDR1 reads SGHNT; CDR2 reads YENEEA.

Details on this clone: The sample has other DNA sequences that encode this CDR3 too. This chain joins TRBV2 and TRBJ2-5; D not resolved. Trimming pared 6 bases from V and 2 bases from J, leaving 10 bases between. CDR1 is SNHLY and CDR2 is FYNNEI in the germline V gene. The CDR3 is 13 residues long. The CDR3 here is CASRRTEQETQYF. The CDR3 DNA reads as TGTGCCAGCAGGAGGACGGAGCAAGAGACCCAGTACTTC.

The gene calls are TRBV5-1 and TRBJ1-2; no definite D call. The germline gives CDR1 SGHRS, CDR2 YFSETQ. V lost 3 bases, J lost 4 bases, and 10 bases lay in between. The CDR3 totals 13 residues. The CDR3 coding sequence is TGCGCCAGCAGCTCCGGACGAGTCTATGGCTACACCTTC. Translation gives CASSSGRVYGYTF.

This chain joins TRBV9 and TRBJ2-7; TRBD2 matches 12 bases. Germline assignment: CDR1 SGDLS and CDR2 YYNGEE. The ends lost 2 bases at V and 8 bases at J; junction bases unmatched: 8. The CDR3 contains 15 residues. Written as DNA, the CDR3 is TGTGCCAGCAGCGTCGGGACTAGCGGGTCGGATAAGCAGTACTTC. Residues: CASSVGTSGSDKQYF.

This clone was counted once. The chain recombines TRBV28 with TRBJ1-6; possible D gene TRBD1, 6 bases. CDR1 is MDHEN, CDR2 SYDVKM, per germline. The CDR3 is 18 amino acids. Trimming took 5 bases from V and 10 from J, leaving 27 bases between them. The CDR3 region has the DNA TGTGCCAGCAGTCCTTTATGGGGGCTAGGGGGGCGCGGGTCACCCCTCCACTTT. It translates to CASSPLWGLGGRGSPLHF. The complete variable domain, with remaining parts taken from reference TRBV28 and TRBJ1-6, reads DVKVTQSSRYLVKRTGEKVFLECVQDMDHENMFWYRQDPGLGLRLIYFSYDVKMKEKGDIPEGYSVSREKKERFSLILESASTNQTSMYLCASSPLWGLGGRGSPLHFGNGTRLTVT.